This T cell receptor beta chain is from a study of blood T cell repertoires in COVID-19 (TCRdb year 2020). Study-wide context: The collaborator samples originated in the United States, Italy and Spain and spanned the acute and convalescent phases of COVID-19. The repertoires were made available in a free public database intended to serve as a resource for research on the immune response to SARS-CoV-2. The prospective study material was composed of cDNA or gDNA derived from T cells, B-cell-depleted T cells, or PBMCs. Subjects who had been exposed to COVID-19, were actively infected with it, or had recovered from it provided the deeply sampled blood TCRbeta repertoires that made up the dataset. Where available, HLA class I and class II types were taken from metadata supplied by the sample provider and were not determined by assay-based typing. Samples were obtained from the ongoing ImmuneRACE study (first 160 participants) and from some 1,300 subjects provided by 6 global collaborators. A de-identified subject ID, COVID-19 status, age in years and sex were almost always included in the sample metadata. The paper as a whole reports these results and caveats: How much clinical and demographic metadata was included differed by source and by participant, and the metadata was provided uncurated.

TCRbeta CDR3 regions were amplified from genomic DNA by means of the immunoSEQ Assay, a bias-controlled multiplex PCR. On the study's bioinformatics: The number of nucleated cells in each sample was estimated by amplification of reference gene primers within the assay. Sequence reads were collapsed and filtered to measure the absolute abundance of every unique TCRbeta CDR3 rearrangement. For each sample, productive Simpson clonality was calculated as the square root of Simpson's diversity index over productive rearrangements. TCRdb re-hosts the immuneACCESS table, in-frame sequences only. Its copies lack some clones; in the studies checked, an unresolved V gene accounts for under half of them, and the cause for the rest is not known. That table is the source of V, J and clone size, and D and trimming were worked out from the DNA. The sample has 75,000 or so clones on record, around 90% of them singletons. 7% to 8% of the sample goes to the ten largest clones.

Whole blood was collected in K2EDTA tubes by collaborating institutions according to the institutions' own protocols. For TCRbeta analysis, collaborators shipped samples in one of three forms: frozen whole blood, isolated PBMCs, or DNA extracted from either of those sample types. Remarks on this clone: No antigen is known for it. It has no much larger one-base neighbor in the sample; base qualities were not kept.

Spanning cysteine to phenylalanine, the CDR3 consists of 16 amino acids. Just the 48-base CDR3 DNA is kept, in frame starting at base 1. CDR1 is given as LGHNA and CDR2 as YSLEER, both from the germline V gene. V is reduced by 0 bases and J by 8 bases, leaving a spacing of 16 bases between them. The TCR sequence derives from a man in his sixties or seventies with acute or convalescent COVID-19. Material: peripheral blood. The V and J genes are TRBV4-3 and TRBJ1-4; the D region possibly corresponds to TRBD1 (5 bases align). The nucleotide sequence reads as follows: TGCGCCAGCAGCCAAGATCGAAGCAGGGCGGGGGAAAAACTGTTTTTT. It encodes CASSQDRSRAGEKLFF.